The 17 T cell receptor beta chains given below trace back to one sample, sequenced in a study of blood T cell repertoires in COVID-19. The repertoire was sequenced with immunoSEQ multiplex PCR; TCRdb's copy has only in-frame clones and lacks some. The repertoire holds 350,000 to 400,000 clones, approximately 87% seen once, with 0.95% to 1% in the top ten. Material for sequencing was PBMCs or T cells enriched from blood (not recorded which). All receptors derive from a woman aged 25 to 39 with acute COVID-19.

This clone showed up just once. The chain combines TRBV3-1 (or the pseudogene TRBV3-2) with TRBJ2-7, with D perhaps matching TRBD1 (5 bases). The germline V gene encodes CDR1 LGHDT and CDR2 YNNKEL (reference sequence). Trimming stripped 2 bases from V and 3 bases from J, with 8 bases between. CDR3 size: 13 residues. CDR3: CASSQLTGYEQYF. In nucleotides, the CDR3 is TGTGCCAGCAGCCAATTAACAGGCTACGAGCAGTACTTC.

V is TRBV7-9 and J is TRBJ1-2; D gene uncertain. The CDR3 sequence is 18 residues long. The V gene's germline CDR1 is SEHNR and CDR2 FQNEAQ (reference sequence). The V end was cut by 4 bases, the J end by 8 bases, with 29 bases between. CDR3: CASSSLPSKSDIGVGYTF. DNA for the CDR3: TGTGCCAGCAGCTCTCTACCTTCAAAATCGGATATTGGAGTGGGCTACACCTTC.

This chain uses TRBV25-1 with TRBJ1-6; maybe TRBD1 (5 bases). Germline V gene lookup returns CDR1 MGHDK and CDR2 SYGVNS. Trimming shortened V by 6 bases and J by 7 bases, and 22 bases separated the two germline ends. The CDR3 has 17 amino acids. As DNA, the CDR3 is TGTGCCAGCAGGAGGCGGGGGGACGGAGGAAGGAATTCACCCCTCCACTTT. It encodes CASRRRGDGGRNSPLHF.

V is TRBV6-5 and J is TRBJ1-2, with 11 bases matching TRBD1. The junction had 8 bases not matched to a gene; V was cut back by 4 bases and J by 7 bases. The CDR3 is 15 amino acids. The germline CDR1 and CDR2 sequences are MNHEY and SVGAGI. The CDR3 nucleotides read TGTGCCAGCAGTTTGGATCGGACAGGGGGCTTTGGCTACACCTTC. It is translated as CASSLDRTGGFGYTF.

This chain joins TRBV7-2 and TRBJ2-7, with 9 nucleotides matching TRBD1. CDR3 length: 14 amino acids. V trimming: 6 bases; J trimming: 3 bases; junction bases outside the gene matches: 6. Germline CDR1 reads SGHTA; CDR2 reads FQGNSA. The CDR3 coding sequence is TGTGCCAGCAGGTCGGGACAGGGTCGCTACGAGCAGTACTTC. It yields the protein CASRSGQGRYEQYF.

This clone has only one observation. This chain links TRBV11-3 with TRBJ1-1, with D tentatively TRBD1 (6 bases). CDR1 and CDR2 from the germline V gene are SGHNT and YENEEA. Trimming stripped 5 bases from V and 4 bases from J, with 17 bases between. There are 15 residues in the CDR3. The chain's CDR3 is CASSTGGRGGTEAFF. The CDR3 bases are TGTGCCAGCAGCACGGGGGGCAGGGGTGGCACTGAAGCTTTCTTT.

V usage is TRBV27 and J usage is TRBJ1-6; the D gene is possibly TRBD1 (5 bases). This CDR3 comprises 18 residues. Trimming left V 5 bases short and J 1 base short, with 18 bases between. From germline, CDR1 is MNHEY and CDR2 SMNVEV (reference sequence). As DNA, the CDR3 is TGTGCCAGCAGTCCCGTTAAGGCCGGGGGGTCCTATAATTCACCCCTCCACTTT. This translates into CASSPVKAGGSYNSPLHF.

This chain joins TRBV5-6 and TRBJ2-3, with D maybe TRBD2 (6 bases). Germline V gene data show CDR1 as SGHDT and CDR2 as YYEEEE. The CDR3 has 14 amino acids. The V end was cut by 5 bases, the J end by 1 base, with 11 bases between. Here the CDR3 DNA reads TGTGCCAGCAGTTTTGGGGAGGGCACAGATACGCAGTATTTT. Residues: CASSFGEGTDTQYF. Based on the CDR3 plus reference TRBV5-6 and TRBJ2-3, the full variable domain is DAGVTQSPTHLIKTRGQQVTLRCSPKSGHDTVSWYQQALGQGPQFIFQYYEEEERQRGNFPDRFSGHQFPNYSSELNVNALLLGDSALYLCASSFGEGTDTQYFGPGTRLTVL.

The chain couples TRBV6-2 or TRBV6-3 to TRBJ2-2; D unclear. Trimming cost V 6 bases and J 4 bases, with 9 bases left between them. The CDR3 runs to 13 residues. From germline, CDR1 is MNHEY and CDR2 SVGEGT. The CDR3 here is CASSRARTGELFF. DNA for the CDR3: TGTGCCAGCAGCCGCGCTCGCACCGGGGAGCTGTTTTTT.

The chain combines TRBV12-3 or TRBV12-4 with TRBJ1-1; no reliable D call. CDR3 length equals 13 residues. V was cut by 8 bases and J by 0 bases, with 10 bases left in between. Here the CDR3 reads CASRAGLNTEAFF. The CDR3 nucleotides are TGTGCCAGCCGGGCGGGATTGAACACTGAAGCTTTCTTT.

The rearrangement joins TRBV5-6 to TRBJ1-4; D may be TRBD1 (6 bases). CDR3 length: 15 amino acids. Germline CDR1 and CDR2: SGHDT and YYEEEE. With 6 bases removed from V and 5 bases from J, the gap between germline ends came to 17 bases. The CDR3 reads CASTTRPQGNEKLFF. CDR3 DNA: TGTGCCAGCACTACCCGGCCCCAGGGGAATGAAAAACTGTTTTTT. The entire variable domain, with the rest obtained from reference TRBV5-6 and TRBJ1-4, is as follows: DAGVTQSPTHLIKTRGQQVTLRCSPKSGHDTVSWYQQALGQGPQFIFQYYEEEERQRGNFPDRFSGHQFPNYSSELNVNALLLGDSALYLCASTTRPQGNEKLFFGSGTQLSVL.

The chain combines TRBV2 with TRBJ1-5, with D perhaps TRBD1 (5 bases). Trimming removed 3 bases from V and 2 bases from J, with 20 bases in between. This CDR3 has 18 amino acids. Germline V gives CDR1 SNHLY, CDR2 FYNNEI. The CDR3 sequence is CASSELPAGPGGNQPQHF. The CDR3 bases are TGTGCCAGCAGTGAGCTCCCGGCGGGGCCGGGCGGCAATCAGCCCCAGCATTTT.

This clone was found once. The chain uses TRBV7-8 and TRBJ2-3; 7 nucleotides agree with TRBD1. This CDR3 is 15 amino acids long. Germline values: CDR1 SGHVS, CDR2 FQNEAQ. V dropped 5 bases and J dropped 0; count of bases not matched to a gene: 5. Here the CDR3 DNA reads TGTGCCAGCAGCCGAGACAGGGCAAGCACAGATACGCAGTATTTT. This gives the protein CASSRDRASTDTQYF.

This chain connects TRBV7-2 to TRBJ2-1; D is possibly TRBD2 (6 bases). Germline lookup yields CDR1 SGHTA and CDR2 FQGNSA. The V and J ends lost 4 bases and 9 bases respectively, with 16 bases between them. The CDR3 is 14 residues long. The CDR3 DNA sequence: TGTGCCAGCAGCTGGGAAGGAGGGCGAAGTGAGCAGTTCTTC. Its protein is CASSWEGGRSEQFF.

J is TRBJ1-1 and V is TRBV30, with 7 positions matching TRBD1. V lost 3 bases, J lost 1 base, and 2 bases stayed unmatched. The CDR3 totals 13 residues. CDR1 is GTSNPN and CDR2 is SVGIG in the germline V gene (reference sequence). CDR3 sequence: CAWRTGRNTEAFF. CDR3 coding DNA: TGTGCCTGGAGGACAGGGAGGAACACTGAAGCTTTCTTT. Full variable domain (rest looked up from reference TRBV30 and TRBJ1-1): SQTIHQWPATLVQPVGSPLSLECTVEGTSNPNLYWYRQAAGRGLQLLFYSVGIGQISSEVPQNLSASRPQDRQFILSSKKLLLSDSGFYLCAWRTGRNTEAFFGQGTRLTVV.

The chain is built from TRBV5-1 and TRBJ1-3; 7 nucleotides align to TRBD1. The CDR3 has 15 residues. Germline CDR1 and CDR2: SGHRS and YFSETQ. V lost 3 bases to trimming and J lost 2 bases; unmatched junction nucleotides: 5. The CDR3 loop is CASSSGTAPGNTIYF. CDR3 DNA: TGCGCCAGCAGCTCCGGGACAGCTCCTGGAAACACCATATATTTT. Using reference TRBV5-1 and TRBJ1-3 for the parts outside the CDR3, the full variable domain is KAGVTQTPRYLIKTRGQQVTLSCSPISGHRSVSWYQQTPGQGLQFLFEYFSETQRNKGNFPGRFSGRQFSNSRSEMNVSTLELGDSALYLCASSSGTAPGNTIYFGEGSWLTVV.

J is TRBJ1-2 and V is TRBV6-2 or TRBV6-3; possible D gene TRBD1, 6 bases. Trimming left V 6 bases short and J 8 bases short, with 16 bases between. CDR3 length equals 13 residues. Germline CDR1 MNHEY, CDR2 SVGEGT. The CDR3 sequence: CASSRTVPRGYTF. Here the CDR3 DNA reads TGTGCCAGCAGCCGGACAGTTCCGCGAGGCTACACCTTC.